This T cell receptor (beta chain) was observed in a study of OX40 agonist ivuxolimab in advanced cancers. The overall study: Dose-escalation patients' cancers were hepatocellular carcinoma, melanoma, renal cell or head and neck cancer. Prior checkpoint blockade (anti-PD-1, anti-PD-L1 or anti-CTLA-4) was permitted; less than 45% had it.

The CDR3 extends over 12 amino acids. V lost 4 bases and J 0 bases, leaving 4 bases between the germline ends. Germline-derived CDR1 and CDR2 are SGHRS and YFSETQ. As regards this clone: Antigen specificity is unknown.

Whole-study results and caveats: Clonal expansion in partial responders at 0.1-3.0 mg/kg ranked among the lowest.

Here immunoSEQ multiplex PCR was the method, and the copy in TCRdb shows in-frame clones only, minus some. The sample has about 36,000 clones, around 85% seen once. The source of this sequence is an adult with an advanced solid tumor such as melanoma, head and neck, liver or kidney cancer. Sequences were derived from CD4+ or CD8+ T cells sorted from blood, sampled in a trial of the OX40 agonist ivuxolimab. This rearrangement joins TRBV5-1 to TRBJ1-2, with unresolved D. CDR3 in DNA: TGCGCCAGCAGCGACACTAACTATGGCTACACCTTC. It translates to CASSDTNYGYTF. The variable domain in full, completed from reference TRBV5-1 and TRBJ1-2, reads KAGVTQTPRYLIKTRGQQVTLSCSPISGHRSVSWYQQTPGQGLQFLFEYFSETQRNKGNFPGRFSGRQFSNSRSEMNVSTLELGDSALYLCASSDTNYGYTFGSGTRLTVV.